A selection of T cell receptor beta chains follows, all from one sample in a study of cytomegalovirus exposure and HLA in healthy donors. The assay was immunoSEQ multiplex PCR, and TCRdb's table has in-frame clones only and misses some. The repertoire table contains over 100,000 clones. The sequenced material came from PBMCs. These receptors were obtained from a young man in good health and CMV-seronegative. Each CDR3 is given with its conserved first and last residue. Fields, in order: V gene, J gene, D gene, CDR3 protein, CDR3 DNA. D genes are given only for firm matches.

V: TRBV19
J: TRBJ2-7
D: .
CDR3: CASSIGVGVMAYEQYF
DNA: TGTGCCAGTAGTATCGGGGTCGGGGTAATGGCCTACGAGCAGTACTTC

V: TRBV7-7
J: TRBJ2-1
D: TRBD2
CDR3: CASSSTSGGENEQFF
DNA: TGTGCCAGCAGCTCGACTAGCGGGGGGGAAAATGAGCAGTTCTTC

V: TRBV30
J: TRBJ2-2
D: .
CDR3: CAWSLRRDGELFF
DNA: TGTGCCTGGAGCCTCCGGCGGGACGGGGAGCTGTTTTTT

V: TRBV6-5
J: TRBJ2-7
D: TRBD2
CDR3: CASSYVLAGGGQYF
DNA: TGTGCCAGCAGTTACGTACTAGCGGGAGGCGGGCAGTACTTC

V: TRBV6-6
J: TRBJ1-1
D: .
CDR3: CASSYSRQGGNTEAFF
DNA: TGTGCCAGCAGTTACTCGAGGCAGGGAGGGAACACTGAAGCTTTCTTT

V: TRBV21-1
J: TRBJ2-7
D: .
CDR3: CASSIPGWGYEQYF
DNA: TGTGCCAGCAGCATCCCAGGGTGGGGCTACGAGCAGTACTTC

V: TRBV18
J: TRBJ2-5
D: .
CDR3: CASSPTGSGETQYF
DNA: TGTGCCAGCTCACCAACAGGGTCTGGGGAGACCCAGTACTTC

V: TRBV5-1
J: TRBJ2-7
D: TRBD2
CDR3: CASSSPGTSGPYEQYF
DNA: TGCGCCAGCAGCTCCCCCGGGACTAGCGGGCCTTACGAGCAGTACTTC

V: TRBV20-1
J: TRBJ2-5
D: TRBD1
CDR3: CSVNPGGTQYF
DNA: TGCAGCGTAAATCCAGGGGGGACCCAGTACTTC

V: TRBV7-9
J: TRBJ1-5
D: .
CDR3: CASSLAESNQPQHF
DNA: TGTGCCAGCAGCTTAGCCGAGTCCAATCAGCCCCAGCATTTT

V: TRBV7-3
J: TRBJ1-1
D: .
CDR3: CASSPGLFNTEAFF
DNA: TGTGCCAGCAGCCCGGGACTCTTTAACACTGAAGCCTTCTTT

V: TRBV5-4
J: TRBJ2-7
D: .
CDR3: CATKNPKTSSYEQYF
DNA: TGTGCCACCAAAAATCCCAAAACTAGCTCCTACGAGCAGTACTTC

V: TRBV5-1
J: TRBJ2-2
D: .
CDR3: CASRWGGLNTGELFF
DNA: TGCGCCAGCAGGTGGGGGGGCCTAAACACCGGGGAGCTGTTTTTT

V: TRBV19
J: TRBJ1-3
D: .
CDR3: CASKTQGSGNTIYF
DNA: TGTGCCAGTAAAACACAGGGCTCTGGAAACACCATATATTTT

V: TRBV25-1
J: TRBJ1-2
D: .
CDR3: CASSRVGGYTF
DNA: TGTGCCAGCAGCAGGGTAGGAGGCTACACCTTC

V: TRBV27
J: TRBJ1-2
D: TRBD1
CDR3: CASSFQGQGSANYGYTF
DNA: TGTGCCAGCAGTTTCCAAGGACAGGGCTCAGCTAACTATGGCTACACCTTC

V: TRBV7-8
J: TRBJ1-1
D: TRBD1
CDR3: CASSLRDRDTEAFF
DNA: TGTGCCAGCAGCTTAAGAGACAGGGACACTGAAGCTTTCTTT

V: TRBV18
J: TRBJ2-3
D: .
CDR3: CASSPPAGLSTDTQYF
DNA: TGTGCCAGCTCACCACCTGCAGGCCTAAGCACAGATACGCAGTATTTT

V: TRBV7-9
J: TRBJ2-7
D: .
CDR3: CASRGLGSAYEQYF
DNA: TGTGCCAGCAGGGGACTGGGCTCCGCCTACGAGCAGTACTTC

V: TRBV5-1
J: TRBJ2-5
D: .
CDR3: CASSLEGQGGGETQYF
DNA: TGCGCCAGCAGCTTGGAAGGGCAGGGGGGAGGAGAGACCCAGTACTTC

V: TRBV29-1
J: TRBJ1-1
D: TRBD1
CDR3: CSAPRDRGGGTEAFF
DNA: TGCAGCGCCCCTCGGGACAGGGGAGGTGGCACTGAAGCTTTCTTT

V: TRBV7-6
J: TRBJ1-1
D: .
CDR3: CASSPWTRKTAFF
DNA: TGTGCCAGCAGCCCTTGGACTCGAAAGACAGCTTTCTTT

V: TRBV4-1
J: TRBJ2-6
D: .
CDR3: CASSQVAGANVLTF
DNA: TGCGCCAGCAGCCAAGTAGCTGGGGCCAACGTCCTGACTTTC

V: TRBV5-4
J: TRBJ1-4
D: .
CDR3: CASSPTANEKLFF
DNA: TGTGCCAGCAGCCCGACAGCAAATGAAAAACTGTTTTTT

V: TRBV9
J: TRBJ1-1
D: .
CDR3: CASSGITGLTEAFF
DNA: TGTGCCAGCAGCGGCATAACAGGGCTAACTGAAGCTTTCTTT

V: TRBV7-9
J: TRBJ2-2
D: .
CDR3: CASSLAQGTNTGELFF
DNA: TGTGCCAGCAGCTTAGCGCAGGGGACAAACACCGGGGAGCTGTTTTTT

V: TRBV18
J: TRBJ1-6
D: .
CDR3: CASSPAAGLDSPLHF
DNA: TGTGCCAGCTCACCAGCGGCAGGGTTGGATTCACCCCTCCACTTT

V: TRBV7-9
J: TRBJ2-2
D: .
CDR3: CASSRVDAGELFF
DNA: TGTGCCAGCAGCCGAGTAGATGCCGGGGAGCTGTTTTTT

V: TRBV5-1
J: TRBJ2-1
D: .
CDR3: CASSLLRGLNEQFF
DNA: TGCGCCAGCAGCTTGTTGCGAGGGCTCAATGAGCAGTTCTTC

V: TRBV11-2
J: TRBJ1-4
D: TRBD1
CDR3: CASSLGQGSTNEKLFF
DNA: TGTGCCAGCAGCTTAGGACAGGGTTCGACTAATGAAAAACTGTTTTTT

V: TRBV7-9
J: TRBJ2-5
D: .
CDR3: CASTEGGDEGTQYF
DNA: TGTGCCAGCACCGAGGGGGGGGATGAAGGGACCCAGTACTTC

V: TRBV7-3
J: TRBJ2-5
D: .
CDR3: CASSFGAAETQYF
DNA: TGTGCCAGCAGCTTTGGCGCGGCGGAGACCCAGTACTTC

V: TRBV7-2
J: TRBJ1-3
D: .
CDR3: CASSSRHPRGDTIYF
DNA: TGTGCCAGCAGCTCCAGACACCCCCGGGGAGACACCATATATTTT

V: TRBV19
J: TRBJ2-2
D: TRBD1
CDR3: CASSPLPGQGATGELFF
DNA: TGTGCCAGTAGTCCCCTGCCGGGACAGGGGGCGACCGGGGAGCTGTTTTTT

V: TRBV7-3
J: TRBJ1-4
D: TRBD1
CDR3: CASSLRRDRGRTNEKLFF
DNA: TGTGCCAGCAGCTTACGGAGGGACAGGGGGCGAACTAATGAAAAACTGTTTTTT

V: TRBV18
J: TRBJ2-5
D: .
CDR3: CASSPRGGGAETQYF
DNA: TGTGCCAGCTCACCAAGGGGGGGAGGAGCGGAGACCCAGTACTTC

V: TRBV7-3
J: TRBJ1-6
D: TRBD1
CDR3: CASSFQGANSPLHF
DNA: TGTGCCAGCAGCTTCCAGGGGGCAAATTCGCCCCTCCACTTT

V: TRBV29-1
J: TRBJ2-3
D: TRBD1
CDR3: CSAPDRGSAYTQYF
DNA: TGCAGTGCACCCGACAGGGGCTCGGCATATACGCAGTATTTT

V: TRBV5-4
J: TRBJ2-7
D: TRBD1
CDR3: CASSSGTGGPEQYF
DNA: TGTGCCAGCAGCTCCGGGACAGGGGGCCCCGAGCAGTACTTC

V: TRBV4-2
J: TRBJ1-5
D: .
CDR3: CASSQDLRGRGQPQHF
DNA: TGTGCCAGCAGCCAAGATCTAAGGGGGAGGGGACAGCCCCAGCATTTT

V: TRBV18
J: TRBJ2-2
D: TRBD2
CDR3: CASSPISQRGANTGELFF
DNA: TGTGCCAGCTCACCAATCTCCCAGCGGGGGGCGAACACCGGGGAGCTGTTTTTT

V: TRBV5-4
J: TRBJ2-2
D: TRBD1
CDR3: CASIQTGAPGELFF
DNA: TGTGCCAGCATCCAAACAGGGGCCCCCGGGGAGCTGTTTTTT

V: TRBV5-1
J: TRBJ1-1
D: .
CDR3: CASSFSGKDTEAFF
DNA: TGCGCCAGCAGCTTCTCAGGGAAGGACACTGAAGCTTTCTTT

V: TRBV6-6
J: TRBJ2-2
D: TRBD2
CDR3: CASNDRGRGVTGELFF
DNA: TGTGCCAGCAATGACCGAGGGAGGGGAGTCACCGGGGAGCTGTTTTTT

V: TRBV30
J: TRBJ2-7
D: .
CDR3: CAWREGRDEQYF
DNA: TGTGCCTGGAGGGAGGGGCGGGACGAGCAGTACTTC

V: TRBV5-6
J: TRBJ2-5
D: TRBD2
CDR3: CASSSTSGGAPETQYF
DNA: TGTGCCAGCAGCTCGACTAGCGGGGGGGCACCAGAGACCCAGTACTTC

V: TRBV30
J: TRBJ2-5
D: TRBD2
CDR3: CAWSPGLAGQETQYF
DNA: TGTGCCTGGAGTCCTGGACTAGCGGGACAAGAGACCCAGTACTTC

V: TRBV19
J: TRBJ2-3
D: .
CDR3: CASTVGPETDTQYF
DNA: TGTGCCAGCACCGTGGGCCCAGAGACAGATACGCAGTATTTT

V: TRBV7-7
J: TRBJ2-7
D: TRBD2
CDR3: CASSLAPPGLAGSYEQYF
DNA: TGTGCCAGCAGCTTAGCCCCCCCTGGACTAGCGGGGAGTTACGAGCAGTACTTC

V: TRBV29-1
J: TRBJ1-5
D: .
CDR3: CSVWGGQGLSNQPQHF
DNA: TGCAGCGTTTGGGGGGGGCAGGGGCTAAGCAATCAGCCCCAGCATTTT

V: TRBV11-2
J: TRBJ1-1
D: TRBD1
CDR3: CASSPSRDRVNTEAFF
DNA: TGTGCCAGCAGCCCGTCCCGGGACAGGGTGAACACTGAAGCTTTCTTT

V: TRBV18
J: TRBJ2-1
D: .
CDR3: CASSPIGGSYNEQFF
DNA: TGTGCCAGCTCACCGATCGGGGGCTCCTACAATGAGCAGTTCTTC

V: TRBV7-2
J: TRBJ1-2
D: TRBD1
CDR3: CASSLDRSYGYTF
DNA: TGTGCCAGCAGCTTGGACAGGAGCTATGGCTACACCTTC

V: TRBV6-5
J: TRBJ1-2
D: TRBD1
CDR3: CASSNGQGGNGYTF
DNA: TGTGCCAGCAGTAACGGACAGGGAGGCAATGGCTACACCTTC